This entry describes one T cell receptor (beta chain). This entry comes from a study of blood T cells in healthy people across ages. Trimming removed 0 bases from V and 2 bases from J; junction bases left unmatched: 4. CDR3 length equals 16 residues. CDR1 and CDR2 from the germline V gene are MNHNY and SVGAGI (reference sequence). For the second PCR, which ran for about 7 to 11 cycles, a sample-barcoded 5' primer and a J-beta primer mix were used. TCRdb re-called the 5' RACE reads through MiXCR, storing one row per CDR3 protein. The sample shows 1.5 million to 2 million distinct CDR3 sequences, over 25% of them seen only once.

The clonotype comes from a woman in her 30s in good health. What was sequenced was blood. The V and J genes are TRBV6-6 and TRBJ2-7; 10 bases line up with TRBD2. The CDR3 sequence is CASSYSAGGDPYEQYF. The CDR3 bases are TGTGCCAGCAGTTACTCAGCGGGAGGGGATCCCTACGAGCAGTACTTC.